This TCR beta chain was documented in a study of PD-1 blockade in classical Hodgkin lymphoma. Overall study results and limits: Lower baseline TCR diversity was reported for newly diagnosed patients than for healthy donors. CD4+ TCR diversity climbed significantly by C4D1, unlike CD8+ TCR diversity.

The sample's time point: cycle 4 day 1 (C4D1), after about 6 weeks of nivolumab. Following autologous stem cell transplantation, relapse occurred in every patient, and exposure to brentuximab vedotin varied. Thawed PBMCs underwent magnetic negative selection to yield purified CD4+ T cells. This CDR3 contains 15 residues. With 3 bases clipped from V and 4 bases from J, the junction kept 6 bases outside the gene matches. CDR1 and CDR2 from the germline V gene are SGHRS and YFSETQ. Assay: immunoSEQ multiplex PCR; the TCRdb copy retains only in-frame clones and omits some. In the table there are 20,000 to 25,000 clones, around 80% of which are singletons. Regarding this clone: What it binds is unknown.

This sequence joins TRBV5-1 and TRBJ1-1, with 10 bases fitting TRBD1. This receptor was obtained from a human donor with classical Hodgkin lymphoma. This material consisted of CD4+ T cells from blood, taken before the fourth cycle of nivolumab. The DNA of the CDR3 is TGCGCCAGCAGCTCCTGGACAGGGGGGACCACTGAAGCTTTCTTT. This sequence encodes CASSSWTGGTTEAFF. Using reference TRBV5-1 and TRBJ1-1 for the parts outside the CDR3, the full variable domain is KAGVTQTPRYLIKTRGQQVTLSCSPISGHRSVSWYQQTPGQGLQFLFEYFSETQRNKGNFPGRFSGRQFSNSRSEMNVSTLELGDSALYLCASSSWTGGTTEAFFGQGTRLTVV.